These 30 T cell receptor beta chains were sequenced from one sample in a study of human T cells and chemical hapten exposure (dated by TCRdb to about 2021). Library preparation was by RACE. Sequencing used a NextSeq 500. The public reads were reanalyzed by TCRdb: fastp trimming at Q25, MiXCR alignment, in-frame beta chains only. A single entry per CDR3 protein holds the most common genes and DNA from its merged rows. Here the sample has about 90,000 distinct CDR3 sequences; over 9.5% occur a single time. Roughly 2.2% of the sample is in the top ten clones. The sample's time point label, decoded: patch test 1, 2 weeks after DPC sensitization. The treatment or condition label, read with the paper, signifies: therapeutic diphenylcyclopropenone sensitization with weekly scalp DPC. The material sequenced was whole blood, taken in connection with sensitization to the hapten diphenylcyclopropenone (DPC). The receptors shown here come from a man aged 35-49 years with alopecia areata. Some clones in this sample may be carry-over from other donors' samples.

J is TRBJ2-7 and V is TRBV6-2 or TRBV6-3; 9 bases line up with TRBD1. V shed 5 bases, J shed 3 bases, and the junction held 2 bases outside the gene matches. Germline V CDR1 and CDR2: MNHEY, SVGEGT. CDR3 length equals 13 residues. As DNA, the CDR3 is TGTGCCAGCAGTCGGACAGGGGTCTACGAGCAGTACTTC. The encoded protein is CASSRTGVYEQYF.

The CDR3 loop is CASRTGSYEQYV. The CDR3 nucleotides are TGTGCCAGCAGGACAGGGTCCTACGAGCAGTACGTC. V and J are TRBV6-1 and TRBJ2-7, with 7 bases identical to TRBD1. The germline gives CDR1 MNHNS, CDR2 SASEGT. CDR3 size: 12 residues. With 6 bases clipped from V and 1 base from J, the junction kept 0 bases outside the gene matches.

The chain uses TRBV30 and TRBJ2-5; TRBD1 agrees at 7 bases. The length of the CDR3 is 15 residues. Unmatched junction bases numbered 6, after V lost 1 base and J lost 1 base. Germline V CDR1 and CDR2: GTSNPN, SVGIG (reference sequence). The CDR3 DNA follows: TGTGCCTGGAGTGACCCTGGGACAGCCCAAGAGACCCAGTACTTC. Protein: CAWSDPGTAQETQYF.

There are a few counts of this clonotype. CDR3 sequence (DNA): TGCAGTGGGGGCGGCACTGAAGCTTTCTTT. It encodes CSGGGTEAFF. This chain joins TRBV20-1 and TRBJ1-1; tentatively, D is TRBD1 (5 bases). This CDR3 is 10 amino acids long. The V gene's germline CDR1 is DFQATT and CDR2 SNEGSKA (reference sequence). Trimming stripped 7 bases from V and 4 bases from J, with 7 bases between.

The chain recombines TRBV7-3 with TRBJ2-1, with D possibly being TRBD1 or TRBD2 (5 bases each). Deletions cut 5 bases from V and 6 bases from J, with 11 bases between. From germline, CDR1 is SGHTA and CDR2 FQGTGA. This CDR3 has 13 residues. The DNA of the CDR3 is TGTGCCAGCAGCCTCGGGACGCCCAATGAGCAGTTCTTC. It encodes CASSLGTPNEQFF.

This clonotype appeared a few times. The chain combines TRBV20-1 with TRBJ2-3, with 11 bases matching TRBD2. The germline gives CDR1 DFQATT, CDR2 SNEGSKA (reference sequence). The length of the CDR3 is 15 residues. V lost 5 bases, J lost 5 bases, and 9 bases stayed unmatched. CDR3 region: CSASAPLAGEDTQYF. CDR3 nucleotide sequence: TGCAGTGCTTCCGCCCCACTAGCGGGAGAAGATACGCAGTATTTT.

This chain connects TRBV7-3 to TRBJ2-3, with D hard to call. CDR1 and CDR2 from the germline V gene are SGHTA and FQGTGA. The CDR3 consists of 13 residues. Trimming stripped 4 bases from V and 6 bases from J, with 11 bases between. Here the CDR3 DNA reads TGTGCCAGCAGCTCCCCCGTCGCGGATACGCAGTATTTT. This translates into CASSSPVADTQYF.

The CDR3 loop reads CSVGPRGSGTDTQYF. CDR3 sequence (DNA): TGCAGCGTGGGCCCCCGCGGGAGCGGCACAGATACGCAGTATTTT. The chain links TRBV29-1 to TRBJ2-3; 7 bases are shared with TRBD2. CDR3 length: 15 residues. Per germline, CDR1 SQVTM and CDR2 ANQGSEA. V was pared by 6 bases and J by 1 base, with 10 bases of the junction left unmatched.

This clonotype was found a few times. The V and J genes are TRBV28 and TRBJ2-7; 11 bases align to TRBD2. V shed 5 bases, J shed 2 bases, and the junction held 2 bases outside the gene matches. The CDR3 loop spans 14 amino acids. Looked up from germline, CDR1 is MDHEN and CDR2 is SYDVKM. The CDR3 nucleotides are TGTGCCAGCAGTATAGCGGGAGGGCCCTACGAGCAGTACTTC. As protein: CASSIAGGPYEQYF.

This clonotype has at least ten counts. The chain couples TRBV9 to TRBJ2-2, with 9 positions matching TRBD2. Germline assignment: CDR1 SGDLS and CDR2 YYNGEE. V shed 8 bases, J shed 7 bases, and the junction held 9 bases outside the gene matches. The CDR3 has 14 amino acids. The CDR3 coding sequence is TGTGCCAGTAGACTAGCGGATGGTCACGGGGAGCTGTTTTTT. Its protein is CASRLADGHGELFF.

J is TRBJ2-7 and V is TRBV20-1; D may match TRBD1 or TRBD2 (6 bases each). The CDR3 length is 14 residues. Germline-derived CDR1 and CDR2 are DFQATT and SNEGSKA (reference sequence). V was trimmed by 8 bases and J by 7 bases, leaving 24 bases between them. CDR3 DNA: TGCAGTCCCCAGGTGGGGGCACGTGGGGGGGAGCAGTACTTC. Amino acid sequence: CSPQVGARGGEQYF.

This clonotype was seen more than once but under ten times. This chain connects TRBV11-2 to TRBJ2-1; no clear D gene. This CDR3 region has 16 residues. Germline lookup yields CDR1 SGHAT and CDR2 FQNNGV. V lost 0 bases to trimming and J lost 7 bases, with 16 bases between them. The CDR3 protein is CASSLEILVFGNEQFF. The CDR3 nucleotides are TGTGCCAGCAGCTTAGAGATATTAGTCTTTGGGAATGAGCAGTTCTTC.

This clonotype has at least ten counts. The CDR3 sequence: CASSEGGIGNQPQHF. As DNA, the CDR3 is TGTGCCAGCAGTGAGGGCGGTATTGGCAATCAGCCCCAGCATTTT. This chain joins TRBV2 and TRBJ1-5; D gene uncertain. The CDR3 runs to 15 residues. Germline V lookup: CDR1 SNHLY, CDR2 FYNNEI. Deletions cut 3 bases from V and 2 bases from J, with 11 bases between. Combining the CDR3 with reference TRBV2 and TRBJ1-5 gives the whole variable domain EPEVTQTPSHQVTQMGQEVILRCVPISNHLYFYWYRQILGQKVEFLVSFYNNEISEKSEIFDDQFSVERPDGSNFTLKIRSTKLEDSAMYFCASSEGGIGNQPQHFGDGTRLSIL.

J is TRBJ2-7 and V is TRBV27; D uncertain. Per the germline V gene, CDR1 is MNHEY and CDR2 is SMNVEV (reference sequence). The CDR3 totals 13 residues. V gave up 3 bases and J gave up 6 bases, with 12 bases separating them. Written as DNA, the CDR3 is TGTGCCAGCAGTTTCACTGGCATAGCCGAGCAGTACTTC. Translating it yields CASSFTGIAEQYF.

The V gene is TRBV10-3, the J gene TRBJ1-4; 7 bases are shared with TRBD1. Germline-derived CDR1 and CDR2 are ENHRY and SYGVKD. J gave up 3 bases and V 6 bases, and 7 bases lay outside the gene matches. The CDR3 has 15 amino acids. The CDR3 is CAIRRGLGANEKLFF. The CDR3 region has the DNA TGTGCCATCAGGAGGGGGCTCGGGGCTAATGAAAAACTGTTTTTT.

This chain uses TRBV10-3 with TRBJ2-7, with D possibly matching TRBD1 (6 bases). The germline V gene has CDR1 ENHRY and CDR2 SYGVKD. This CDR3 comprises 13 residues. With 4 bases removed from V and 7 bases from J, the gap between germline ends came to 14 bases. The chain's CDR3 is CAISGGPRGEQYV. The CDR3 DNA follows: TGTGCCATCAGTGGGGGCCCGAGGGGGGAGCAGTACGTC.

The chain has TRBV4-3 and TRBJ1-1; TRBD1 matches 9 bases. The CDR3 sequence is 17 residues long. Germline V gene sequence: CDR1 LGHNA, CDR2 YSLEER. V dropped 1 base and J dropped 3; count of bases not matched to a gene: 9. The CDR3 sequence: CASSQGWTGARDTEAFF. CDR3 bases: TGCGCCAGCAGCCAAGGGTGGACAGGGGCTCGGGACACTGAAGCTTTCTTT.

This sequence joins TRBV19 and TRBJ2-6; TRBD2 agrees at 12 bases. The J segment lost 0 bases and the V segment lost 7 bases, leaving 1 base of the junction unmatched. CDR1 and CDR2 from the germline V gene are LNHDA and SQIVND (reference sequence). The CDR3 is 16 residues long. For the CDR3, the DNA is TGTGCCAGTAAGGGACTAGCGGGCTCTGGGGCCAACGTCCTGACTTTC. This sequence encodes CASKGLAGSGANVLTF. Looking up the rest from reference TRBV19 and TRBJ2-6 gives the full variable domain: DGGITQSPKYLFRKEGQNVTLSCEQNLNHDAMYWYRQDPGQGLRLIYYSQIVNDFQKGDIAEGYSVSREKKESFPLTVTSAQKNPTAFYLCASKGLAGSGANVLTFGAGSRLTVL.

This clonotype has more than one count but fewer than ten. This sequence joins TRBV20-1 and TRBJ1-4; weak D call: TRBD1 (5 bases). V lost 6 bases and J lost 3, with 20 bases in between. The CDR3 is 16 amino acids. Germline lookup yields CDR1 DFQATT and CDR2 SNEGSKA (reference sequence). CDR3 residues: CSAGGAARGANEKLFF. CDR3 coding DNA: TGCAGTGCAGGAGGGGCCGCCCGGGGGGCTAATGAAAAACTGTTTTTT.

V gene TRBV29-1 combines with J gene TRBJ2-3, with unresolved D. Germline V gives CDR1 SQVTM, CDR2 ANQGSEA. CDR3 length: 17 residues. V was clipped by 2 bases and J by 0 bases, with 18 bases between them. The CDR3 nucleotides read TGCAGCGTTGAAAGTCGGCGAGTTCGCCTTAGCACAGATACGCAGTATTTT. Translated: CSVESRRVRLSTDTQYF.

Concerning this clonotype itself: Since no conserved phenylalanine or tryptophan closes the CDR3, a read error is the likely cause. The DNA is omitted, as the CDR3 cannot be located on it reliably, and the CDR3 follows TCRdb's listing. CDR3 region: CASSGSGRALGS. This chain joins TRBV6-1 and TRBJ2-3; no DNA check was done on the table's D call, TRBD2. The CDR3 extends over 12 residues, inclusive of both ends. Germline V gene sequence: CDR1 MNHNS, CDR2 SASEGT.

This chain links TRBV9 with TRBJ2-7; TRBD1 aligns across 9 bases. Per the germline V gene, CDR1 is SGDLS and CDR2 is YYNGEE. The J segment lost 6 bases and the V segment lost 4 bases, leaving 14 bases of the junction unmatched. The CDR3 runs to 16 residues. The CDR3 sequence: CASSPTGTGFFREQYF. The CDR3 DNA reads TGTGCCAGCAGCCCCACGGGGACAGGGTTTTTCCGCGAGCAGTACTTC.

This clonotype was recorded a few times. The chain is built from TRBV29-1 and TRBJ1-2; D unclear. CDR3 size: 9 residues. Germline assignment: CDR1 SQVTM and CDR2 ANQGSEA. The ends were cut back, 6 bases at V and 8 bases at J, with 7 bases in the middle. In DNA form, the CDR3 reads TGCAGCGTCAAAGAAGGCTACACCTTC. Translated: CSVKEGYTF.

This clonotype was detected ten times or more. V is TRBV3-1 and J is TRBJ1-1; TRBD1 agrees at 7 bases. CDR1 is LGHDT, CDR2 YNNKEL, per germline (reference sequence). The CDR3 has 15 residues. J lost 5 bases, V lost 2 bases, and 8 bases had no gene match. CDR3 region: CASSQWRGRRTEAFF. The CDR3 region has the DNA TGTGCCAGCAGCCAATGGAGGGGGCGCCGGACTGAAGCTTTCTTT.

This clonotype has just a few counts. The CDR3 DNA reads TGTGCCAGCAGTGAATGGGATGAAAAACTGTTTTTT. Translating it yields CASSEWDEKLFF. The rearrangement uses TRBV12-3 or TRBV12-4 and TRBJ1-4; D not resolved. V was cut by 5 bases and J by 6 bases, with 7 bases left in between. The CDR3 length is 12 residues.

This chain connects TRBV5-1 to TRBJ2-7; the match to TRBD2 covers 8 bases. Trimming at V came to 5 bases and at J to 6 bases, leaving 10 bases not matched to a gene. The CDR3 is 14 residues long. Germline lookup yields CDR1 SGHRS and CDR2 YFSETQ. The CDR3 bases are TGCGCCAGCAGTCATCCGGGACTAGAACGCGAGCAGTACTTC. Its translation is CASSHPGLEREQYF. The whole variable domain, filled in from reference TRBV5-1 and TRBJ2-7, reads KAGVTQTPRYLIKTRGQQVTLSCSPISGHRSVSWYQQTPGQGLQFLFEYFSETQRNKGNFPGRFSGRQFSNSRSEMNVSTLELGDSALYLCASSHPGLEREQYFGPGTRLTVT.

The rearrangement uses TRBV5-4 and TRBJ2-6; possibly TRBD1 for D (6 bases). This CDR3 spans 16 amino acids. CDR1 SGHNT and CDR2 YYREEE come from the germline V gene (reference sequence). V lost 5 bases, J lost 2 bases, and 14 bases lay in between. CDR3 in amino acids: CASRSPQGTGANVLTF. CDR3 sequence (DNA): TGTGCCAGCAGGTCCCCCCAGGGGACTGGGGCCAACGTCCTGACTTTC.

This clonotype was detected only a few times. This chain links TRBV29-1 with TRBJ2-3; TRBD1 aligns across 9 bases. Germline loops: CDR1 SQVTM, CDR2 ANQGSEA. The CDR3 spans 13 residues. J gave up 3 bases and V 6 bases, and 4 bases lay outside the gene matches. This CDR3 is CSVTGGLTDTQYF. The CDR3 bases are TGCAGCGTGACAGGGGGTCTAACAGATACGCAGTATTTT.

This clonotype was picked up a small number of times. The chain uses TRBV6-4 and TRBJ2-6; 12 nucleotides match TRBD2. V lost 6 bases to trimming and J lost 0 bases; unmatched junction nucleotides: 18. The CDR3 extends over 22 amino acids. CDR1 is MRHNA and CDR2 is SNTAGT in the germline V gene. The CDR3 DNA is TGTGCCAGCAGCCGAAGCTGGACTAGCGGGATTCAGGTCCCCTCTGGGGCCAACGTCCTGACTTTC. Translated: CASSRSWTSGIQVPSGANVLTF.

In its sample, this clonotype was seen a few times. The chain uses TRBV6-2 or TRBV6-3 and TRBJ1-1; D is undetermined. V lost 6 bases, J lost 2 bases, and 16 bases lay in between. This CDR3 is 15 amino acids long. In germline, CDR1 is MNHEY, CDR2 SVGEGT. The CDR3 DNA follows: TGTGCCAGCAGGAACTCCGGTGGAGACAACACTGAAGCTTTCTTT. Its translation is CASRNSGGDNTEAFF.